This T cell receptor beta chain appears in the sequencing data of a study of cytomegalovirus exposure and HLA in healthy donors. Germline CDR1 MNHEY, CDR2 SMNVEV (reference sequence). The CDR3 is 13 residues long. Study outcomes and limitations: A later analysis found common viral pathogens apparently linked to several of the most significant clusters. Confirmation was obtained in vitro that a few CMV-associated chains are specific for CMV antigens. It was approximately 150 TCR beta chains that were listed as cytomegalovirus-associated.

The primer mix had 60 Vbeta and 13 Jbeta primers. The assay was immunoSEQ multiplex PCR, and TCRdb's table has in-frame clones only and misses some. The data hold about 190,000 clones, with 87% observed a single time. Note on this clone: No antigen is known for it. At one of its ends the junction is not consistent with the germline gene, which may arise from a read error. Other DNA variants within this sample encode the same CDR3.

This chain uses TRBV27 with TRBJ1-4; D gene uncertain. The specimen sequenced was PBMCs. The source is a boy younger than 10 in good health and CMV-seronegative. The chain's CDR3 is CASSYRSNEKLFF. The DNA for the CDR3 is TGTGCCAGCAGTTACAGATCTAATGAAAAGCTGTTTTTT.